A single sample gave rise to the 3 T cell receptor beta chains below, sequenced in a study of blood T cell repertoires in COVID-19. Here immunoSEQ multiplex PCR was the method, and the copy in TCRdb shows in-frame clones only, minus some. Here the sample spans 150,000 to 200,000 clones, 80% to 85% being singletons. What was sequenced was peripheral blood. These receptors came from a woman aged 30 to 39 with acute or convalescent COVID-19.

The genes are TRBV7-9 and TRBJ1-4, with 9 bases lining up with TRBD1. V lost 4 bases to trimming and J lost 8 bases; unmatched junction nucleotides: 8. CDR1 and CDR2 (germline): SEHNR, FQNEAQ (reference sequence). The CDR3 has 15 residues. The CDR3 loop is CASSSRDREGEKLFF. CDR3 DNA sequence: TGTGCCAGCAGCTCCCGGGACAGGGAGGGGGAAAAACTGTTTTTT.

The DNA for the CDR3 is TGTGCCAGCAGTGCCCTAGCGACAGGGGGTGGGACTAATGAAAAACTGTTTTTT. Its translation: CASSALATGGGTNEKLFF. The chain uses TRBV25-1 and TRBJ1-4, with 9 bases identical to TRBD1. The CDR3 has 18 amino acids. Germline CDR1 and CDR2: MGHDK and SYGVNS. Unmatched junction bases numbered 11, after V lost 4 bases and J lost 2 bases. Full variable domain (outside the CDR3, taken from reference TRBV25-1 and TRBJ1-4): EADIYQTPRYLVIGTGKKITLECSQTMGHDKMYWYQQDPGMELHLIHYSYGVNSTEKGDLSSESTVSRIRTEHFPLTLESARPSHTSQYLCASSALATGGGTNEKLFFGSGTQLSVL.

V usage is TRBV5-1 and J usage is TRBJ2-5, with 8 bases identical to TRBD2. The CDR3 contains 14 residues. Germline V gene lookup returns CDR1 SGHRS and CDR2 YFSETQ. V gave up 4 bases and J gave up 1 base; unmatched junction bases: 3. CDR3 nucleotide sequence: TGCGCCAGCAGCGCCCGGGAGGGCCAAGAGACCCAGTACTTC. It codes for CASSAREGQETQYF.